This TCR beta chain came from a study of blood T cell repertoires in COVID-19. Study background: From the United States, Italy and Spain came samples of acute and convalescent COVID-19.

Concerning this clone: Within the sample, other DNA sequences also encode this same CDR3.

The germline CDR1 and CDR2 sequences are SGDLS and YYNGEE. Between the trimmed V and J ends, which lost 3 bases and 4 bases, there was a span of 3 bases. The CDR3 contains 11 residues. In the study's own analysis: It was from reference gene primer amplification that nucleated cell counts were estimated. The data were produced by immunoSEQ multiplex PCR, yet TCRdb's version contains in-frame clones alone and is incomplete. V and J calls and clone size are copied from that table; D and trimming were computed from the DNA. The table shows roughly 87,000 clones, with roughly 82% occurring only once. The chain links TRBV9 to TRBJ2-3; D remains ambiguous. The sequence was collected from a man over 45 with active COVID-19. The sample comprised peripheral blood. The CDR3 protein is CASSASDTQYF. The CDR3 nucleotides read TGTGCCAGCAGCGCCTCAGATACGCAGTATTTT.